This T cell receptor beta chain was recorded in a study of control samples from healthy donors and cancer patients. The CDR3 consists of 14 residues. The V and J ends lost 4 bases and 2 bases respectively, with 13 bases between them. Germline CDR1 reads SGHRS; CDR2 reads YFSETQ. Produced via immunoSEQ multiplex PCR; TCRdb's table is partial and in-frame only. The sample has 100,000 or so clones; roughly 94% are singletons. The specimen sequenced was blood. The chain combines TRBV5-1 with TRBJ2-7, with D possibly matching TRBD1 (6 bases). This sequence originates from a woman between 18 and 30 years old in good health. CDR3 nucleotides: TGCGCCAGCAGCCCCTCAGGGGCGGCCTACGAGCAGTACTTC. Translation gives CASSPSGAAYEQYF.